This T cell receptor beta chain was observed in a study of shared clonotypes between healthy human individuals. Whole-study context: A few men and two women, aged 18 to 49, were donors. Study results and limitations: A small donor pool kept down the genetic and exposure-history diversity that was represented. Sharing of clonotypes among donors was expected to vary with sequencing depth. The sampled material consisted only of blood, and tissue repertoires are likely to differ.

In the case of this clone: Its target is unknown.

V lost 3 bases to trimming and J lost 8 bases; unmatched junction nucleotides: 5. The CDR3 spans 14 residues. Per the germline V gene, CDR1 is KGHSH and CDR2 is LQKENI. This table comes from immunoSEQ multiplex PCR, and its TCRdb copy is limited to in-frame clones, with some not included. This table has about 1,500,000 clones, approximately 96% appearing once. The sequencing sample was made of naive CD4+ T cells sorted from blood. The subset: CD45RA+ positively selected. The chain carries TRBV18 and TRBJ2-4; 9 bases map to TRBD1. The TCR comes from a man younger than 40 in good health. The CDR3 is CASSPGTGSDIQYF. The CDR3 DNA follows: TGTGCCAGCTCACCGGGGACAGGGAGCGACATTCAGTACTTC. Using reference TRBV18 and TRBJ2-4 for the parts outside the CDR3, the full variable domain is NAGVMQNPRHLVRRRGQEARLRCSPMKGHSHVYWYRQLPEEGLKFMVYLQKENIIDESGMPKERFSAEFPKEGPSILRIQQVVRGDSAAYFCASSPGTGSDIQYFGAGTRLSVL.